This T cell receptor (beta chain) originates from a study of OX40 agonist ivuxolimab in advanced cancers. Turning to the study itself: Participants, 75% to 85% male, averaged approximately 56 years of age, ranging from roughly 20 to 79. Eligibility admitted prior anti-PD-1, anti-PD-L1 or anti-CTLA-4 therapy; around 42% had some.

Per germline, CDR1 SGHTA and CDR2 FQGTGA. CDR3 length equals 15 residues. V was shortened by 5 bases and J by 1 base, with 13 bases between the two germline ends. Profiled with immunoSEQ multiplex PCR; TCRdb holds only in-frame clones, not every one. The repertoire holds tens of thousands of clones, with more than 80% as singletons. Material: CD4+ or CD8+ T cells sorted from blood, obtained in a trial of the OX40 agonist ivuxolimab. The chain is built from TRBV7-3 and TRBJ2-3, with D possibly TRBD1 on 6 matching bases. The TCR was taken from an adult with an advanced solid tumor such as melanoma, head and neck, liver or kidney cancer. As DNA, the CDR3 is TGTGCCAGCAGCCAGACAGGATCGGGCACAGATACGCAGTATTTT. Amino acid sequence: CASSQTGSGTDTQYF.